The T cell receptor (beta chain) under discussion was sequenced for a study of T cell responses to AZD1222 COVID-19 vaccine. Study observations and caveats: Elevations in Spike-specific TCR breadth and depth followed administration of two AZD1222 doses.

Remarks on this clone: Antigen specificity is unknown.

Germline V gene data show CDR1 as SEHNR and CDR2 as FQNEAQ (reference sequence). The CDR3 extends over 12 amino acids. The V end was cut by 4 bases, the J end by 8 bases, with 11 bases between. Clones were read by immunoSEQ multiplex PCR, and TCRdb kept only the in-frame ones, dropping some. The sample has about 120,000 clones; around 87% are singletons. Second-dose schedules of about 4 or about 12 weeks were combined. Sample: peripheral blood, taken 28 days after the second AZD1222 dose. The sequence was collected from an adult who received the AZD1222 COVID-19 vaccine. J is TRBJ1-2 and V is TRBV7-9; no reliable D call. CDR3 amino acids: CASSYTVSGYTF. The CDR3 DNA follows: TGTGCCAGCAGCTATACAGTTAGCGGCTACACCTTC.